Listed below are T cell receptor beta chains from one sample, sequenced in a study of CD8+ T cells in alopecia areata. Produced via immunoSEQ multiplex PCR; TCRdb's table is partial and in-frame only. The sample carries some 110,000 clones, roughly 50% recorded once. The material sequenced was CD8+ T cells sorted from blood, taken at week 24, from a patient treated with tofacitinib. Receptor source: a human donor with alopecia areata. The CDR3 runs from the conserved cysteine through the conserved F or W. The size of a clone is reported for some rows only, either as once, few or many, or as a class for expanded clones.

clone size	V gene	J gene	CDR3 protein
-	TRBV4-1	TRBJ2-7	CASSQDWTVGEQYF
-	TRBV5-1	TRBJ2-2	CASSSGQANTGELFF
-	TRBV7-9	TRBJ2-1	CASSLSGYNEQFF
-	TRBV4-1	TRBJ1-2	CASSLPGDSYGYTF
few	TRBV19	TRBJ1-6	CASSISRGREPLHF
-	TRBV9	TRBJ1-1	CASSVRQGMNTEAFF
-	TRBV9	TRBJ2-5	CASSRTSGGWKTQYF
few	TRBV2	TRBJ1-4	CASSELQAGLRGSEKLFF
-	TRBV5-6	TRBJ2-5	CASSPLGDRYQETQYF
-	TRBV5-4	TRBJ2-3	CASFAGGSTDTQYF
-	TRBV5-6	TRBJ2-6	CASSPGLSSGANVLTF
once	TRBV4-1	TRBJ1-1	CASSQDSGTTEAFF
few	TRBV4-1	TRBJ2-5	CASSLVGTGETQYF